The 29 T cell receptor beta chains reported below all come from one sample, sequenced in a study of regulatory T cells in long-lasting Graves disease. Building of the TCR beta libraries involved iRepertoire HTBI primers and Arm-PCR of CDR3 regions. TCRdb re-called the multiplex PCR reads with MiXCR, one entry per CDR3 protein. Here the sample spans roughly 440,000 distinct CDR3 sequences, roughly 15% being singletons. Regarding time point: newly diagnosed GD, antithyroid drugs for less than 3 months. PBMCs were the source of the RNA used for TCR sequencing. The sample also formed part of further work on T cells in Graves' hyperthyroidism and ophthalmopathy.

Sequencing used peripheral blood mononuclear cells (PBMCs), obtained at new diagnosis, from a patient treated with antithyroid drugs. The receptor set was obtained from a woman in her late teens or twenties with Graves disease.

The chain combines TRBV28 with TRBJ2-3; 7 bases line up with TRBD1. Trimming removed 8 bases from V and 3 bases from J; junction bases left unmatched: 11. Germline-derived CDR1 and CDR2 are MDHEN and SYDVKM. The CDR3 covers 15 residues. CDR3 DNA: TGTGCCAGCGGGTCACAGAGACAGGGTACAGATACGCAGTATTTT. Translation: CASGSQRQGTDTQYF.

The chain recombines TRBV20-1 with TRBJ2-6; D is uncertain. Germline CDR1 reads DFQATT; CDR2 reads SNEGSKA (reference sequence). CDR3 length equals 18 residues. V was pared by 6 bases and J by 0 bases, with 21 bases between. CDR3 protein: CSAPLHPGGRSGANVLTF. CDR3 coding DNA: TGCAGTGCACCCCTCCATCCCGGCGGCCGCTCTGGGGCCAACGTCCTGACTTTC.

This clonotype was recorded only once. With a much larger clone just one base away, this may be a read error. The chain carries TRBV20-1 and TRBJ2-5; 7 positions match TRBD1. Germline V gene sequence: CDR1 DFQATT, CDR2 SNEGSKA (reference sequence). The CDR3 sequence is 14 residues long. V lost 3 bases to trimming and J lost 11 bases; unmatched junction nucleotides: 15. CDR3 nucleotide sequence: TGCAGTGCTAGTAGAGGGGGCGGTTACAATGAGCAGTACTTC. Its translation is CSASRGGGYNEQYF.

In its sample, this clonotype was seen a few times. This sequence joins TRBV20-1 and TRBJ2-1, with D possibly being TRBD1 (5 bases). The CDR3 has 15 amino acids. In germline, CDR1 is DFQATT, CDR2 SNEGSKA (reference sequence). Between the trimmed V and J ends, which lost 3 bases and 4 bases, there was a span of 16 bases. As DNA, the CDR3 is TGCAGTGCTAGGTCAGGGTCAACACTATACAATGAGCAGTTCTTC. Its translation is CSARSGSTLYNEQFF.

This clonotype has at least ten counts. The conserved closing phenylalanine or tryptophan is absent in this CDR3, likely reflecting a read error. CDR3 protein: CASSAGTSGTDTQYL. The CDR3 DNA is TGTGCCAGCAGCGCCGGGACTAGCGGCACAGATACGCAGTATCTT. J is TRBJ2-3 and V is TRBV5-8; 10 nucleotides line up with TRBD2. Per the germline V gene, CDR1 is SGHTS and CDR2 is YDEGEE. This CDR3 is 15 amino acids long. Trimming took 4 bases from V and 1 from J; bases not matched to a gene: 3.

This clonotype has ten or more counts. J is TRBJ2-1 and V is TRBV7-3; D could derive from TRBD1 or TRBD2 (6 bases each). Trimming left V 2 bases short and J 7 bases short, with 18 bases between. This CDR3 is built from 16 residues. Germline V gene data show CDR1 as SGHTA and CDR2 as FQGTGA. The CDR3 spells CASSLGSGAGNNEQFF. The CDR3 DNA reads as TGTGCCAGCAGCTTAGGGTCGGGGGCTGGGAATAATGAGCAGTTCTTC.

This chain links TRBV7-2 with TRBJ1-6; the D is unclear. This CDR3 region has 15 residues. The germline gives CDR1 SGHTA, CDR2 FQGNSA. V was shortened by 5 bases and J by 5 bases, with 13 bases between the two germline ends. The CDR3: CASSIISGDNSPLHF. CDR3 bases: TGTGCCAGCAGCATCATCTCAGGAGATAATTCACCCCTCCACTTT.

The chain employs TRBV6-1 and TRBJ2-1; D is unclear. Deletions cut 3 bases from V and 3 bases from J, with 9 bases between. CDR1 and CDR2 from the germline V gene are MNHNS and SASEGT. This CDR3 region has 14 residues. The CDR3 DNA reads as TGTGCCAGCAGTGAGAGAGTCAGCTACAATGAGCAGTTCTTC. Translating it yields CASSERVSYNEQFF.

This clonotype has ten or more counts. V gene TRBV6-5 combines with J gene TRBJ1-1; D gene uncertain. Germline V gene lookup returns CDR1 MNHEY and CDR2 SVGAGI. The length of the CDR3 is 17 residues. V was cut by 1 base and J by 1 base, with 16 bases left in between. CDR3 nucleotide sequence: TGTGCCAGCAGTTACTGGGCGGGAAGAACCGGGAACACTGAAGCTTTCTTT. Its protein is CASSYWAGRTGNTEAFF.

This clonotype occurred a few times. The chain employs TRBV10-3 and TRBJ2-3; 13 bases are a match to TRBD2. The CDR3 covers 16 residues. Germline V gene data show CDR1 as ENHRY and CDR2 as SYGVKD. After removal of 4 bases from V and 1 base from J, the junction contained 2 bases not matched to a gene. The CDR3 here is CAISVGLAGGTDTQYF. CDR3 in DNA: TGTGCCATCAGTGTAGGACTAGCGGGAGGCACAGATACGCAGTATTTT.

At least ten counts were recorded for this clonotype. The chain combines TRBV6-5 with TRBJ1-2, with D possibly matching TRBD1 (6 bases). The germline CDR1 and CDR2 sequences are MNHEY and SVGAGI. The CDR3 covers 15 residues. V lost 4 bases, J lost 1 base, and 13 bases lay in between. CDR3 sequence reads: CASSSGQSYNYGYTF. The CDR3 region has the DNA TGTGCCAGCAGTTCCGGACAGTCGTATAACTATGGCTACACCTTC.

This clonotype has just a few counts. The chain uses TRBV7-6 and TRBJ2-1; TRBD2 matches 9 bases. The length of the CDR3 is 16 residues. CDR1 SGHVS and CDR2 FNYEAQ come from the germline V gene. With 5 bases clipped from V and 4 bases from J, the junction kept 9 bases outside the gene matches. CDR3 nucleotide sequence: TGTGCCAGCAGCCCCATTAGCGGGAGCGGGTACAATGAGCAGTTCTTC. Amino acids: CASSPISGSGYNEQFF.

This clonotype has a count of ten or more. The rearrangement uses TRBV30 and TRBJ1-4; D unresolved. CDR3 size: 12 residues. V was pared by 0 bases and J by 15 bases, with 14 bases between. Per germline, CDR1 GTSNPN and CDR2 SVGIG (reference sequence). CDR3 sequence: CAWSVPGGSMFF. In nucleotides, the CDR3 is TGTGCCTGGAGTGTACCCGGAGGCAGCATGTTTTTT.

Remarks on this clonotype: At one of its ends the junction is not consistent with the germline gene, which may arise from a read error. The chain is built from TRBV3-1 and TRBJ1-3; no definite D call. There are 12 residues in the CDR3. Germline V gene sequence: CDR1 LGHDT, CDR2 YNNKEL (reference sequence). The CDR3: CASSQTGNTMYF. For the CDR3, the DNA is TGTGCCAGCAGCCAAACTGGAAACACCATGTATTTT.

V usage is TRBV6-1 and J usage is TRBJ2-2; 7 nucleotides align to TRBD2. The J segment lost 8 bases and the V segment lost 8 bases, leaving 2 bases of the junction unmatched. The CDR3 totals 11 residues. Germline V gene sequence: CDR1 MNHNS, CDR2 SASEGT. For the CDR3, the DNA is TGTGCCAGCTGGGGAGGGGGGGAGCTGTTTTTT. It yields the protein CASWGGGELFF.

This clonotype showed up many times. This chain links TRBV6-2 or TRBV6-3 with TRBJ2-7, with TRBD1 matching over 9 bases. The V gene's germline CDR1 is MNHEY and CDR2 SVGEGT. Trimming cost V 10 bases and J 3 bases; bases outside gene matches: 13. The CDR3 totals 15 residues. Written as DNA, the CDR3 is TGTGCCACCAAACCCACAGGGGGCTCTTACTACGAGCAGTACTTC. This codes for CATKPTGGSYYEQYF.

The chain carries TRBV5-1 and TRBJ2-7, with a tentative D call TRBD2 (5 bases). CDR1 is SGHRS and CDR2 is YFSETQ in the germline V gene. The V end was cut by 0 bases, the J end by 4 bases, with 14 bases between. The CDR3 runs 15 residues. The DNA for the CDR3 is TGCGCCAGCAGCTTGGATGCGACTAACAATTACGAGCAGTACTTC. It codes for CASSLDATNNYEQYF.

This clonotype was seen repeatedly, ten times or more. The chain carries TRBV6-2 or TRBV6-3 and TRBJ1-1; no clear D. This CDR3 is built from 15 residues. V shed 6 bases and J shed 4 bases, with 18 bases lying between them. Germline V CDR1 and CDR2: MNHEY, SVGEGT. CDR3 amino acids: CASRVGGSGRTEAFF. The CDR3 DNA reads TGTGCCAGCAGAGTGGGAGGGTCCGGGCGCACTGAAGCTTTCTTT.

The chain combines TRBV19 with TRBJ2-7, with TRBD2 identical over 14 bases. V was pared by 3 bases and J by 5 bases, with 9 bases of the junction left unmatched. The CDR3 length is 17 residues. Germline values: CDR1 LNHDA, CDR2 SQIVND (reference sequence). CDR3 in DNA: TGTGCCAGTAGTATGGCTCACGGGACTAGCGGGAGCCACGAGCAGTACTTC. This translates into CASSMAHGTSGSHEQYF.

The V and J genes are TRBV7-9 and TRBJ2-1; no clear D gene. V was cut by 4 bases and J by 3 bases, with 13 bases left in between. In germline, CDR1 is SEHNR, CDR2 FQNEAQ (reference sequence). This CDR3 has 15 residues. The CDR3 loop is CASSSLPVHYNEQFF. The CDR3 DNA sequence: TGTGCCAGCAGCTCCCTCCCCGTTCACTACAATGAGCAGTTCTTC.

There are many counts of this clonotype. V and J are TRBV10-3 and TRBJ2-7, with TRBD2 identical over 9 bases. This CDR3 comprises 13 residues. In germline, CDR1 is ENHRY, CDR2 SYGVKD. V lost 8 bases, J lost 5 bases, and 7 bases stayed unmatched. CDR3 nucleotides: TGTGCCATCCGGAGAGGCGGGGGGGACGAGCAGTACTTC. Residues: CAIRRGGGDEQYF.

This clonotype came up a few times. The chain links TRBV19 to TRBJ2-1; D not certain. CDR3 length: 13 amino acids. The germline CDR1 and CDR2 sequences are LNHDA and SQIVND (reference sequence). Trimming took 8 bases from V and 3 from J, leaving 11 bases between them. The CDR3: CASDNRNYNEQFF. The CDR3 DNA reads as TGTGCCAGTGACAATCGGAACTACAATGAGCAGTTCTTC.

This clonotype was recorded many times. V usage is TRBV29-1 and J usage is TRBJ1-1, with 9 nucleotides matching TRBD1. Looked up from germline, CDR1 is SQVTM and CDR2 is ANQGSEA. The CDR3 has 11 amino acids. V was pared by 7 bases and J by 9 bases, with 6 bases of the junction left unmatched. The CDR3 spells CSGTGEVKAFF. CDR3 DNA sequence: TGCAGCGGGACAGGGGAGGTCAAAGCTTTCTTT. Variable domain in full (rest from reference TRBV29-1 and TRBJ1-1): SAVISQKPSRDICQRGTSLTIQCQVDSQVTMMFWYRQQPGQSLTLIATANQGSEATYESGFVIDKFPISRPNLTFSTLTVSNMSPEDSSIYLCSGTGEVKAFFGQGTRLTVV.

The J gene is TRBJ1-2, the V gene TRBV5-1, with D possibly matching TRBD1 (5 bases). Germline lookup yields CDR1 SGHRS and CDR2 YFSETQ. Trimming removed 3 bases from V and 3 bases from J, with 18 bases in between. The CDR3 is 16 amino acids. CDR3 sequence reads: CASSSAGTANHYGYTF. The CDR3 DNA sequence: TGCGCCAGCAGCTCCGCTGGGACCGCGAATCACTATGGCTACACCTTC. The full variable domain, rest sourced from reference TRBV5-1 and TRBJ1-2, is KAGVTQTPRYLIKTRGQQVTLSCSPISGHRSVSWYQQTPGQGLQFLFEYFSETQRNKGNFPGRFSGRQFSNSRSEMNVSTLELGDSALYLCASSSAGTANHYGYTFGSGTRLTVV.

This clonotype was counted only a few times. This chain connects TRBV29-1 to TRBJ2-1, with 10 nucleotides matching TRBD2. The V and J ends lost 7 bases and 9 bases, in that order; junction bases with no gene match: 6. CDR1 and CDR2 (germline): SQVTM, ANQGSEA. This CDR3 has 12 residues. CDR3 amino acids: CSALLAGSEQFF. Written as DNA, the CDR3 is TGCAGCGCATTACTAGCGGGGAGTGAGCAGTTCTTC.

In its sample, this clonotype was seen a few times. V and J are TRBV10-3 and TRBJ1-1, with 7 bases lining up with TRBD1. The junction had 10 bases not matched to a gene; V was cut back by 7 bases and J by 2 bases. CDR3 length equals 15 residues. The V gene's germline CDR1 is ENHRY and CDR2 SYGVKD. In nucleotides, the CDR3 is TGTGCCATCAAAGGGACAGCCCACTTAAACACTGAAGCTTTCTTT. Protein product: CAIKGTAHLNTEAFF.

The chain carries TRBV9 and TRBJ2-7; D is perhaps TRBD1 (5 bases). Germline V gives CDR1 SGDLS, CDR2 YYNGEE. Trimming left V 0 bases short and J 2 bases short, with 9 bases between. The CDR3 extends over 14 amino acids. The CDR3 here is CASSVGSQAYEQYF. CDR3 sequence (DNA): TGTGCCAGCAGCGTAGGTTCACAGGCCTACGAGCAGTACTTC.

This clonotype showed up just once. The rearrangement joins TRBV4-1 to TRBJ2-3; 10 bases agree with TRBD1. CDR1 and CDR2 from the germline V gene are MGHRA and YSYEKL. CDR3 length: 18 residues. V lost 1 base, J lost 0 bases, and 7 bases stayed unmatched. DNA of the CDR3: TGCGCCAGCAGCCAAGCGACCGGGACAGGGGCGAGCACAGATACGCAGTATTTT. It codes for CASSQATGTGASTDTQYF.

A remark on this clonotype: With a much larger clone just one base away, this may be a read error. This chain links TRBV27 with TRBJ2-1, with a weak D call TRBD1 (6 bases). Germline lookup yields CDR1 MNHEY and CDR2 SMNVEV (reference sequence). The CDR3 is made up of 12 amino acids. The V end lost 4 bases, the J end lost 10 bases, and 11 bases lay between the germline ends. The CDR3 nucleotides read TGTGCCAGCAGTTCACAGGGTTGGGAGCAGTTCTTC. It yields the protein CASSSQGWEQFF.